Each of the 14 T cell receptor beta chains below was sequenced from the same sample in a study of blood T cell repertoires in COVID-19. Produced via immunoSEQ multiplex PCR; TCRdb's table is partial and in-frame only. This sample yields tens of thousands of clones, of which 70% to 90% are seen a single time; about 8.1% belongs to the top ten. The source material was peripheral blood. The receptors derive from a man aged 30 to 39 with acute or convalescent COVID-19.

The table lists this clone with a few counts. The chain combines TRBV6-4 with TRBJ2-2; a possible D gene is TRBD2 (5 bases). The CDR3 spans 15 residues. Germline values: CDR1 MRHNA, CDR2 SNTAGT. With 4 bases removed from V and 1 base from J, the gap between germline ends came to 10 bases. The CDR3 sequence is CASSGGSGNTGELFF. The CDR3 DNA sequence: TGTGCCAGCAGTGGGGGAAGCGGGAACACCGGGGAGCTGTTTTTT.

The chain carries TRBV11-3 and TRBJ2-1; D unresolved. This CDR3 comprises 15 residues. V lost 0 bases to trimming and J lost 1 base, with 7 bases between them. Germline V gene lookup returns CDR1 SGHNT and CDR2 YENEEA. CDR3 in DNA: TGTGCCAGCAGCTTAGATGGTACATCCTACAATGAGCAGTTCTTC. As protein: CASSLDGTSYNEQFF. The entire variable domain, with the rest obtained from reference TRBV11-3 and TRBJ2-1, is as follows: EAGVVQSPRYKIIEKKQPVAFWCNPISGHNTLYWYLQNLGQGPELLIRYENEEAVDDSQLPKDRFSAERLKGVDSTLKIQPAELGDSAVYLCASSLDGTSYNEQFFGPGTRLTVL.

V usage is TRBV30 and J usage is TRBJ2-2; possible D gene TRBD1, 6 bases. Germline loops: CDR1 GTSNPN, CDR2 SVGIG (reference sequence). The CDR3 spans 15 residues. V lost 0 bases and J 2 bases, leaving 10 bases between the germline ends. The CDR3 loop is CAWSVQDRNTGELFF. DNA of the CDR3: TGTGCCTGGAGTGTACAGGACAGAAACACCGGGGAGCTGTTTTTT. Drawing the rest from reference TRBV30 and TRBJ2-2, the complete variable domain is SQTIHQWPATLVQPVGSPLSLECTVEGTSNPNLYWYRQAAGRGLQLLFYSVGIGQISSEVPQNLSASRPQDRQFILSSKKLLLSDSGFYLCAWSVQDRNTGELFFGEGSRLTVL.

The V call is TRBV7-8, the J call TRBJ1-4; D is possibly TRBD1 (6 bases). V gave up 5 bases and J gave up 7 bases, with 8 bases separating them. The CDR3 covers 12 residues. CDR1 SGHVS and CDR2 FQNEAQ come from the germline V gene. The CDR3 DNA reads as TGTGCCAGCAGCCGACAGGCTGAAAAACTGTTTTTT. Translating gives CASSRQAEKLFF.

The chain employs TRBV19 and TRBJ2-7; the match to TRBD2 covers 14 bases. From germline, CDR1 is LNHDA and CDR2 SQIVND (reference sequence). Trimming took 7 bases from V and 2 from J; bases not matched to a gene: 7. The CDR3 consists of 16 residues. The CDR3 nucleotides are TGTGCCAGTACCGTCGGACTAGCGGGAGGTCCCTACGAGCAGTACTTC. As protein: CASTVGLAGGPYEQYF.

The chain carries TRBV2 and TRBJ2-5, with TRBD1 as a possible D gene (5 bases). This CDR3 has 14 residues. The germline CDR1 and CDR2 sequences are SNHLY and FYNNEI. V lost 4 bases and J 4 bases, leaving 13 bases between the germline ends. The CDR3 here is CASSVKGIAETQYF. CDR3 DNA sequence: TGTGCCAGCAGTGTTAAGGGGATCGCAGAGACCCAGTACTTC.

The genes are TRBV11-3 and TRBJ2-1; D is possibly TRBD1 (5 bases). CDR3 length: 14 amino acids. The germline V gene has CDR1 SGHNT and CDR2 YENEEA. The V gene lost 0 bases and the J gene lost 4 bases, with 7 bases spanning the gap. This CDR3 reads CASSLEGEYNEQFF. The CDR3 nucleotides read TGTGCCAGCAGCTTAGAAGGGGAATACAATGAGCAGTTCTTC.

J is TRBJ2-7 and V is TRBV7-9; possible D gene TRBD1, 6 bases. V was clipped by 7 bases and J by 0 bases, with 19 bases between them. Germline CDR1 is SEHNR and CDR2 is FQNEAQ (reference sequence). The CDR3 consists of 16 residues. The CDR3 nucleotides read TGTGCCAGCACCGGGACAAAGGGGAGTAGCTCCTACGAGCAGTACTTC. Protein: CASTGTKGSSSYEQYF. The full variable domain, its missing parts supplied by reference TRBV7-9 and TRBJ2-7, is DTGVSQNPRHKITKRGQNVTFRCDPISEHNRLYWYRQTLGQGPEFLTYFQNEAQLEKSRLLSDRFSAERPKGSFSTLEIQRTEQGDSAMYLCASTGTKGSSSYEQYFGPGTRLTVT.

This chain uses TRBV6-1 with TRBJ2-7; TRBD2 matches 7 bases. The CDR3 is 15 amino acids. The J segment lost 0 bases and the V segment lost 10 bases, leaving 12 bases of the junction unmatched. CDR1 and CDR2 (germline): MNHNS, SASEGT. The CDR3 DNA reads TGTGCCACGATGTCGGCGGGGGTCAGCTCCTACGAGCAGTACTTC. Translation gives CATMSAGVSSYEQYF.

The chain uses TRBV19 and TRBJ2-3; 8 bases are shared with TRBD2. CDR3 length: 15 residues. Germline values: CDR1 LNHDA, CDR2 SQIVND (reference sequence). Trimming at V came to 7 bases and at J to 3 bases, leaving 9 bases not matched to a gene. CDR3 protein: CASTTIAGRTDTQYF. The DNA for the CDR3 is TGTGCCAGTACCACTATAGCGGGACGGACAGATACGCAGTATTTT.

As concerns this clone: One end of the junction does not line up with germline, which may come from a read error. Other nucleotide sequences in the sample specify the same CDR3. The gene calls are TRBV28 and TRBJ1-5, with TRBD1 matching 10 bases. Germline V lookup: CDR1 MDHEN, CDR2 SYDVKM. CDR3 length: 17 residues. The CDR3 spells CASSFDRDRGSNQPQHF. The CDR3 DNA sequence: TGCGCCAGCAGTTTTGATCGGGACAGGGGTAGCAATCAGCCCCAGCATTTT.

The chain links TRBV7-3 to TRBJ2-7; tentatively, D is TRBD1 (5 bases). Germline CDR1 and CDR2: SGHTA and FQGTGA. The CDR3 sequence is 14 residues long. V was trimmed by 2 bases and J by 5 bases, leaving 13 bases between them. CDR3 nucleotides: TGTGCCAGCAGCTTATGGGGCCCCGCAGACGAGCAGTACTTC. Translation: CASSLWGPADEQYF. Variable domain in full (rest from reference TRBV7-3 and TRBJ2-7): GAGVSQTPSNKVTEKGKYVELRCDPISGHTALYWYRQSLGQGPEFLIYFQGTGAADDSGLPNDRFFAVRPEGSVSTLKIQRTERGDSAVYLCASSLWGPADEQYFGPGTRLTVT.

This chain connects TRBV6-5 to TRBJ1-2; the match to TRBD1 covers 7 bases. Germline V gene lookup returns CDR1 MNHEY and CDR2 SVGAGI. CDR3 length: 15 residues. V shed 6 bases and J 6 bases; nucleotides not matched to a gene: 13. CDR3 amino acids: CASRGNLDRADGYTF. The CDR3 DNA sequence: TGTGCCAGCAGGGGAAACCTAGACAGGGCGGATGGCTACACCTTC.

The chain couples TRBV10-2 to TRBJ2-5; 7 bases are shared with TRBD2. Germline V gene lookup returns CDR1 WSHSY and CDR2 SAAADI. The junction had 6 bases not matched to a gene; V was cut back by 6 bases and J by 5 bases. The CDR3 covers 13 residues. The CDR3 DNA follows: TGCGCCAGCAGAGAACTAGCGCGGGAGACCCAGTACTTC. This encodes CASRELARETQYF.